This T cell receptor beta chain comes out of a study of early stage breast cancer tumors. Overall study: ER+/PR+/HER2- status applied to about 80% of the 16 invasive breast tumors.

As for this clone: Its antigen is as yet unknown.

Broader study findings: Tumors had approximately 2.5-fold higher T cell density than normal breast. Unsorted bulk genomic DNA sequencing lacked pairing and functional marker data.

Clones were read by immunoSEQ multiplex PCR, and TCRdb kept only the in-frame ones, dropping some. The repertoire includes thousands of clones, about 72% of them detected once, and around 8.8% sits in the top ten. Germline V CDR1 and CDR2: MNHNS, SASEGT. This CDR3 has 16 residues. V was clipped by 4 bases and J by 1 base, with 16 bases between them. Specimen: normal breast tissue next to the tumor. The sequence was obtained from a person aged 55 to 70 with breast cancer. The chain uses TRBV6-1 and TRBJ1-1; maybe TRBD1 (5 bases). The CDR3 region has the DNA TGTGCCAGCAGTGCCGGGGGTCAGATTAGGAACACTGAAGCTTTCTTT. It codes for CASSAGGQIRNTEAFF.